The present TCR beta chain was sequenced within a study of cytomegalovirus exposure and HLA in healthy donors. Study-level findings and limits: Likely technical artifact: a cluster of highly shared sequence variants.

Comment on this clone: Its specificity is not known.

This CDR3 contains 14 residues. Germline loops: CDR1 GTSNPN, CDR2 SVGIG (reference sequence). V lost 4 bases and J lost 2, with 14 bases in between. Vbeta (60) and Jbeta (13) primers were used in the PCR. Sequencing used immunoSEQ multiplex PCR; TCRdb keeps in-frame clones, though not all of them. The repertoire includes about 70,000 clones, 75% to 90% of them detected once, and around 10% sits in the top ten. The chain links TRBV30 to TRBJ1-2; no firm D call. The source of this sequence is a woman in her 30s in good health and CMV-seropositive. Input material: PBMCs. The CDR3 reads CAWTFMGKNYGYTF. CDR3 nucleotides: TGTGCCTGGACCTTCATGGGCAAAAACTATGGCTACACCTTC.